The next 28 T cell receptor beta chains were all read from a single sample in a study of shared clonotypes between healthy human individuals. CD8 cells classed as naive were CD45RO-negative and positively selected for CCR7, excluding terminally differentiated effector memory CD45RA+ cells. Profiled with immunoSEQ multiplex PCR; TCRdb holds only in-frame clones, not every one. The data hold about 2.1 million clones, with around 93% observed a single time. The sequenced sample was naive CD8+ T cells from PBMCs. These receptor sequences come from a man aged 18 to 29 in good health. Some clones in this sample may be carry-over from other donors' samples.

This clone was seen just once. The V and J genes are TRBV14 and TRBJ2-7; 9 bases align to TRBD2. Germline CDR1 and CDR2: SGHDN and FVKESK. The V gene end was trimmed by 4 bases and the J gene end by 2 bases; junction bases not matched to a gene: 3. The CDR3 loop spans 14 amino acids. CDR3 protein: CASSLLAGTYEQYF. The CDR3 nucleotides read TGTGCCAGCAGCCTCCTAGCGGGGACCTACGAGCAGTACTTC.

This chain connects TRBV4-1 to TRBJ2-1; 11 bases align to TRBD2. Trimming took 2 bases from V and 3 from J; bases not matched to a gene: 3. Germline lookup yields CDR1 MGHRA and CDR2 YSYEKL. The CDR3 extends over 16 amino acids. CDR3 DNA: TGCGCCAGCAGCCAAATTAGCGGGAGGGGCTACAATGAGCAGTTCTTC. Translating gives CASSQISGRGYNEQFF.

V and J are TRBV7-2 and TRBJ2-1, with 16 bases fitting TRBD2. CDR3 size: 18 residues. Germline V lookup: CDR1 SGHTA, CDR2 FQGNSA. Trimming removed 3 bases from V and 2 bases from J; junction bases left unmatched: 4. The CDR3 region has the DNA TGTGCCAGCAGCTTGGGGGGACTAGCGGGAGGGACCTACAATGAGCAGTTCTTC. Its protein is CASSLGGLAGGTYNEQFF.

The rearrangement links TRBV10-2 to TRBJ2-2, with 9 nucleotides matching TRBD2. CDR3 length equals 15 residues. Germline-derived CDR1 and CDR2 are WSHSY and SAAADI. J lost 7 bases, V lost 5 bases, and 8 bases had no gene match. CDR3 loop: CASSPRTSEDGELFF. The CDR3 DNA follows: TGCGCCAGCAGTCCCCGGACTAGCGAGGACGGGGAGCTGTTTTTT.

The chain uses TRBV28 and TRBJ1-5; D gene uncertain. This CDR3 has 16 residues. Trimming removed 5 bases from V and 0 bases from J, with 14 bases in between. CDR1 and CDR2 (germline): MDHEN, SYDVKM. CDR3 sequence: CASSRGLGNSNQPQHF. DNA of the CDR3: TGTGCCAGCAGTCGGGGTCTGGGGAATAGCAATCAGCCCCAGCATTTT.

The CDR3 spells CASSIGFGLAGEQYF. As DNA, the CDR3 is TGTGCCAGTAGTATAGGTTTCGGACTAGCGGGAGAACAGTACTTC. This chain joins TRBV19 and TRBJ2-7, with 13 bases aligning to TRBD2. CDR1 LNHDA and CDR2 SQIVND come from the germline V gene (reference sequence). Losses at the gene ends were 1 base for V and 10 bases for J; bases not matched to a gene: 7. The CDR3 has 15 amino acids.

This sequence joins TRBV11-2 and TRBJ1-2; weak D call: TRBD1 (6 bases). V lost 1 base and J lost 8, with 14 bases in between. The germline V gene has CDR1 SGHAT and CDR2 FQNNGV. The CDR3 sequence is 14 residues long. In nucleotides, the CDR3 is TGTGCCAGCAGCTTAGGAAGGGGGTGGGAAGGCTACACCTTC. Translated: CASSLGRGWEGYTF. The full variable domain, rest sourced from reference TRBV11-2 and TRBJ1-2, is EAGVAQSPRYKIIEKRQSVAFWCNPISGHATLYWYQQILGQGPKLLIQFQNNGVVDDSQLPKDRFSAERLKGVDSTLKIQPAKLEDSAVYLCASSLGRGWEGYTFGSGTRLTVV.

The chain combines TRBV2 with TRBJ2-1; 8 bases are a match to TRBD2. Germline V gene lookup returns CDR1 SNHLY and CDR2 FYNNEI. The V segment lost 7 bases and the J segment 3 bases; nucleotides outside the gene matches: 5. CDR3 length: 14 residues. The DNA of the CDR3 is TGTGCCAGCATCAGCGGGAGTTTCTACAATGAGCAGTTCTTC. It translates to CASISGSFYNEQFF.

V is TRBV5-1 and J is TRBJ1-2, with 9 nucleotides matching TRBD1. In germline, CDR1 is SGHRS, CDR2 YFSETQ. CDR3 length equals 14 residues. V was pared by 7 bases and J by 6 bases, with 10 bases of the junction left unmatched. This CDR3 reads CASGDPGQGNGYTF. CDR3 DNA: TGCGCCAGCGGAGATCCGGGACAGGGAAATGGCTACACCTTC.

This chain connects TRBV4-2 to TRBJ1-2; 8 bases agree with TRBD1. Germline V gene data show CDR1 as LGHNA and CDR2 as YNFKEQ. The CDR3 totals 16 residues. V lost 3 bases to trimming and J lost 2 bases; unmatched junction nucleotides: 8. CDR3 protein: CASSHAGTGANYGYTF. The CDR3 DNA reads as TGTGCCAGCAGCCATGCGGGGACAGGAGCGAACTATGGCTACACCTTC.

CDR3 in DNA: TGTGCCAGCAGCCCCGCAACTAGCGGGGACTACAATGAGCAGTTCTTC. As protein: CASSPATSGDYNEQFF. The rearrangement links TRBV7-9 to TRBJ2-1; 10 bases are a match to TRBD2. There are 16 residues in the CDR3. CDR1 and CDR2 (germline): SEHNR, FQNEAQ (reference sequence). V gave up 5 bases and J gave up 3 bases; unmatched junction bases: 7.

This chain connects TRBV10-2 to TRBJ2-1; 13 nucleotides agree with TRBD2. The length of the CDR3 is 19 residues. Germline V gene sequence: CDR1 WSHSY, CDR2 SAAADI. V dropped 4 bases and J dropped 7; count of bases not matched to a gene: 16. The CDR3 DNA is TGCGCCAGCAGTGGGGACAGCTACACCACTAGCGGGAGGGATAATGAGCAGTTCTTC. This encodes CASSGDSYTTSGRDNEQFF.

The V and J genes are TRBV6-1 and TRBJ2-7, with a possible D match to TRBD1 (6 bases). V was clipped by 6 bases and J by 2 bases, with 11 bases between them. Germline CDR1 is MNHNS and CDR2 is SASEGT. The CDR3 is 13 residues long. The CDR3 sequence: CASRRDTPYEQYF. DNA for the CDR3: TGTGCCAGCAGGAGGGACACCCCCTACGAGCAGTACTTC.

The rearrangement links TRBV1 to TRBJ2-7; TRBD1 reflects the table's D call only, with no check against the DNA. TRBV1 is assigned pseudogene status. The CDR3 totals 12 residues. CDR3 in amino acids: CTSSDRGYEQYF. CDR3 nucleotides: TGCACCAGCAGCGATAGGGGATACGAGCAGTACTTC.

The rearrangement joins TRBV13 to TRBJ1-1; D remains ambiguous. From germline, CDR1 is PRHDT and CDR2 FYEKMQ (reference sequence). The CDR3 contains 15 residues. Trimming took 3 bases from V and 2 from J, leaving 13 bases between them. The DNA for the CDR3 is TGTGCCAGCAGCTTCCGTCGGGAACTTAACACTGAAGCTTTCTTT. It codes for CASSFRRELNTEAFF.

This sequence joins TRBV6-5 and TRBJ2-1; 7 bases map to TRBD2. There are 16 residues in the CDR3. V lost 1 base, J lost 0 bases, and 3 bases stayed unmatched. CDR1 is MNHEY and CDR2 is SVGAGI in the germline V gene. The CDR3 coding sequence is TGTGCCAGCAGTTACTTGCGGGGGAGCTCCTACAATGAGCAGTTCTTC. Its protein product is CASSYLRGSSYNEQFF.

The V call is TRBV7-9, the J call TRBJ1-2, with TRBD1 matching 7 bases. Unmatched junction bases numbered 9, after V lost 10 bases and J lost 7 bases. CDR3 length: 12 residues. CDR1 SEHNR and CDR2 FQNEAQ come from the germline V gene (reference sequence). This CDR3 reads CATDRDFGGYTF. CDR3 coding DNA: TGTGCCACCGACAGGGATTTTGGTGGCTACACCTTC.

The V call is TRBV4-1, the J call TRBJ2-7; tentatively, D is TRBD1 (6 bases). The CDR3 consists of 13 residues. Germline V gene lookup returns CDR1 MGHRA and CDR2 YSYEKL. V dropped 3 bases and J dropped 2 bases, with 8 bases sitting between them. In DNA form, the CDR3 reads TGCGCCAGCAGCCATAGACAGGCCTACGAGCAGTACTTC. It codes for CASSHRQAYEQYF.

The rearrangement uses TRBV5-8 and TRBJ2-7; 11 bases are shared with TRBD2. Unmatched junction bases numbered 11, after V lost 3 bases and J lost 0 bases. The V gene's germline CDR1 is SGHTS and CDR2 YDEGEE. The CDR3 length is 18 residues. In nucleotides, the CDR3 is TGTGCCAGCAGCTCGAACAGACTAGCGGGAACAACCTCCTACGAGCAGTACTTC. Protein: CASSSNRLAGTTSYEQYF.

The chain uses TRBV6-6 and TRBJ1-2; TRBD1 might be the D (6 bases). Germline V gene data show CDR1 as MNHNY and CDR2 as SVGAGI (reference sequence). This CDR3 spans 16 amino acids. Between the trimmed V and J ends, which lost 2 bases and 1 base, there was a span of 14 bases. The CDR3 protein is CASSYPGQLINYGYTF. The CDR3 DNA sequence: TGTGCCAGCAGTTACCCCGGACAGCTGATTAACTATGGCTACACCTTC.

As to this clone: In the same sample, other DNA sequences code for this CDR3. This rearrangement joins TRBV7-9 to TRBJ2-7; no reliable D call. The CDR3 length is 11 residues. From germline, CDR1 is SEHNR and CDR2 FQNEAQ (reference sequence). Trimming took 3 bases from V and 4 from J, leaving 4 bases between them. DNA for the CDR3: TGTGCCAGCAGCTTGAGGTACGAGCAGTACTTC. This gives the protein CASSLRYEQYF.

The CDR3 spells CASTYELAGDQPQHF. CDR3 sequence (DNA): TGTGCCAGCACCTACGAGTTGGCGGGAGATCAGCCCCAGCATTTT. The V call is TRBV28, the J call TRBJ1-5; D call uncertain. V lost 7 bases and J lost 5, with 18 bases in between. The CDR3 is 15 amino acids. Germline-derived CDR1 and CDR2 are MDHEN and SYDVKM.

The CDR3 reads CSVGTGFTAKNIQYF. DNA of the CDR3: TGCAGCGTTGGAACAGGTTTTACAGCCAAAAACATTCAGTACTTC. The rearrangement uses TRBV29-1 and TRBJ2-4; tentatively, D is TRBD1 (5 bases). V was shortened by 4 bases and J by 0 bases, with 13 bases between the two germline ends. This CDR3 spans 15 amino acids. From germline, CDR1 is SQVTM and CDR2 ANQGSEA.

J is TRBJ1-5 and V is TRBV7-2; 10 bases line up with TRBD1. This CDR3 is built from 15 residues. Germline CDR1 SGHTA, CDR2 FQGNSA. The trim removed 1 base at V and 6 bases at J, leaving 3 bases unmatched. This chain's CDR3 is CASSLGDRGRQPQHF. The CDR3 DNA is TGTGCCAGCAGCTTAGGGGACAGGGGACGTCAGCCCCAGCATTTT.

The chain is built from TRBV15 and TRBJ2-3; TRBD1 agrees at 8 bases. J lost 1 base, V lost 1 base, and 4 bases had no gene match. Germline V gives CDR1 LNHNV, CDR2 YYDKDF (reference sequence). The CDR3 is 16 amino acids. The CDR3 region has the DNA TGTGCCACCAGCAGAGGTTCGGACAGGGGCACAGATACGCAGTATTTT. It is translated as CATSRGSDRGTDTQYF.

The chain uses TRBV7-3 and TRBJ2-2, with TRBD2 matching 9 bases. The germline CDR1 and CDR2 sequences are SGHTA and FQGTGA. Trimming took 1 base from V and 4 from J; bases not matched to a gene: 4. This CDR3 contains 16 residues. The DNA for the CDR3 is TGTGCCAGCAGCTTAAGTCGCGGGAGGGGCACCGGGGAGCTGTTTTTT. This gives the protein CASSLSRGRGTGELFF. Using reference TRBV7-3 and TRBJ2-2 for the parts outside the CDR3, the full variable domain is GAGVSQTPSNKVTEKGKYVELRCDPISGHTALYWYRQSLGQGPEFLIYFQGTGAADDSGLPNDRFFAVRPEGSVSTLKIQRTERGDSAVYLCASSLSRGRGTGELFFGEGSRLTVL.

The CDR3 region is CSVVSQGRATGELFF. The CDR3 DNA reads as TGCAGCGTTGTTTCTCAAGGGAGGGCGACCGGGGAGCTGTTTTTT. The chain uses TRBV29-1 and TRBJ2-2; 7 nucleotides align to TRBD2. This CDR3 has 15 residues. From germline, CDR1 is SQVTM and CDR2 ANQGSEA. V shed 4 bases and J 5 bases; nucleotides not matched to a gene: 10.

Turning to this clone: This sample also contains other DNA sequences that code for the same CDR3. The chain recombines TRBV9 with TRBJ2-5; 11 bases are shared with TRBD1. CDR1 and CDR2 from the germline V gene are SGDLS and YYNGEE. V shed 2 bases, J shed 5 bases, and the junction held 2 bases outside the gene matches. The CDR3 extends over 14 amino acids. The CDR3 loop is CASSVDRGRETQYF. CDR3 nucleotides: TGTGCCAGCAGCGTGGACAGGGGGCGGGAGACCCAGTACTTC.